This paragraph reports one T cell receptor beta chain. This may stem from a read error, because a much larger clone lies one nucleotide away. An approximately 10 ml volume of fresh peripheral blood provided the PBMCs. This entry comes from a study of T cells in Graves' hyperthyroidism and ophthalmopathy. Amplification of TCR beta CDR3 regions was performed using RNA transcripts as template. Using the HTBI primer set, a first-round RT-PCR was run on the TCR CDR3. TCRdb re-called the multiplex PCR reads through MiXCR, storing one row per CDR3 protein. Among about half a million distinct CDR3 sequences, less than 20% were seen once, and the ten largest hold roughly 50%. Germline V gene lookup returns CDR1 DFQATT and CDR2 SNEGSKA (reference sequence). The CDR3 spans 16 residues.

This TCR was sampled from a man aged 40-49 years with Graves' ophthalmopathy. The material sequenced was blood. This chain links TRBV20-1 with TRBJ2-1, with TRBD2 matching 11 bases. This chain's CDR3 is CSAGDWASGGRNEQFF. The DNA of the CDR3 is TGCAGTGCTGGAGATTGGGCTAGCGGGGGGCGTAATGAGCAGTTCTTC.